This TCR beta chain derives from a study of vaccination effects on CD4 cells after COVID-19. Trimming removed 6 bases from V and 0 bases from J, with 8 bases in between. The CDR3 extends over 13 amino acids. Produced via immunoSEQ multiplex PCR; TCRdb's table is partial and in-frame only. The sample has over 50,000 clones, around three quarters seen once. As to this clone: Its antigen is as yet unknown.

Under the ViraFEST assay, PBMC were stimulated with viral peptide pools so that antigen-specific CD4+ T cells expanded. Sequencing was performed afterwards. After less than 11 days in culture, the CD4+ T cells were isolated. Each participant received a vaccine that was either BNT162b2 or mRNA-1273, given as two doses. This chain joins TRBV12-3 or TRBV12-4 and TRBJ2-5, with a tentative D call TRBD2 (5 bases). The sample in question was CD4+ T cells from PBMCs cultured with HCoV-229E spike peptides, obtained after COVID-19 vaccination. This clonotype originated in a human donor who received a COVID-19 vaccine. CDR3 nucleotide sequence: TGTGCCAGCAGCCCCGGGGACCAAGAGACCCAGTACTTC. This sequence encodes CASSPGDQETQYF.